This T cell receptor beta chain was sequenced in a study of blood T cell repertoires in COVID-19. In the original workflow: The assay estimated nucleated cells by amplifying reference gene primers. This table comes from immunoSEQ multiplex PCR, and its TCRdb copy is limited to in-frame clones, with some not included. V, J and clone size are taken as reported in that table, and D and trimming were inferred from the DNA itself. The sample has more than 200,000 clones; 87% are singletons. The receptor was isolated from a man between 18 and 29 years old with active or convalescent COVID-19. What was sequenced was peripheral blood.

CDR3 amino acids: CAITQDRGPTVGELFF. DNA for the CDR3: TGTGCCATCACCCAGGACAGGGGGCCTACCGTCGGGGAGCTGTTTTTT. This chain uses TRBV10-3 with TRBJ2-2; 11 nucleotides agree with TRBD1. Per germline, CDR1 ENHRY and CDR2 SYGVKD. CDR3 size: 16 residues. Unmatched junction bases numbered 11, after V lost 7 bases and J lost 7 bases.